The 18 T cell receptor beta chains reported below all come from one sample, sequenced in a study of T-cell reconstitution after alpha-beta-depleted transplantation in children. During its preparation, the TCRbeta library received unique molecular identifiers. TCRdb called the PCR reads again in MiXCR, with one record for every CDR3 protein. Among approximately 50,000 distinct CDR3 sequences listed, under 60% were seen once. The input for sequencing was peripheral blood, taken before TCRalphabeta/CD19-depleted stem cell transplant. These receptors all come from a boy under two years old with SCID, due to receive a stem cell transplant.

The rearrangement joins TRBV7-2 to TRBJ2-7; D possibly corresponds to TRBD2 (5 bases). Trimming pared 3 bases from V and 7 bases from J, leaving 16 bases between. From germline, CDR1 is SGHTA and CDR2 FQGNSA. CDR3 length equals 14 residues. In nucleotides, the CDR3 is TGTGCCAGCAGCTTCAGGACTGGCTACTGGGAGCAGTACTTC. Protein sequence: CASSFRTGYWEQYF.

This chain joins TRBV27 and TRBJ2-1; TRBD1 might be the D (6 bases). Germline V CDR1 and CDR2: MNHEY, SMNVEV (reference sequence). V lost 6 bases and J 5 bases, leaving 14 bases between the germline ends. This CDR3 region has 14 residues. The CDR3 region has the DNA TGTGCCAGCAGCTACACAGGGAAACACAATGAGCAGTTCTTC. This codes for CASSYTGKHNEQFF.

This sequence joins TRBV29-1 and TRBJ2-7; the D gene is possibly TRBD2 (6 bases). This CDR3 spans 11 amino acids. V shed 7 bases and J shed 7 bases, with 14 bases lying between them. The V gene's germline CDR1 is SQVTM and CDR2 ANQGSEA. CDR3 in DNA: TGCAGCGCCGGGGGAGCCGGGGAGCAGTACTTC. Protein product: CSAGGAGEQYF.

The V gene is TRBV5-1, the J gene TRBJ2-4; D call uncertain. V was clipped by 0 bases and J by 0 bases, with 13 bases between them. Germline-derived CDR1 and CDR2 are SGHRS and YFSETQ. The CDR3 loop spans 17 amino acids. The CDR3 coding sequence is TGCGCCAGCAGCTTGGCCTTAGGAAACCTAGCCAAAAACATTCAGTACTTC. Its translation: CASSLALGNLAKNIQYF.

The J gene is TRBJ2-5, the V gene TRBV6-6; D call uncertain. Trimming shortened V by 5 bases and J by 5 bases, and 9 bases separated the two germline ends. The length of the CDR3 is 12 residues. Germline lookup yields CDR1 MNHNY and CDR2 SVGAGI (reference sequence). CDR3 nucleotides: TGTGCCAGCAGTGTCCGACGGGAGACCCAGTACTTC. It specifies CASSVRRETQYF.

The chain couples TRBV20-1 to TRBJ2-3; D is unresolved. V lost 3 bases and J 1 base, leaving 11 bases between the germline ends. The CDR3 runs 14 residues. In germline, CDR1 is DFQATT, CDR2 SNEGSKA (reference sequence). The CDR3 coding sequence is TGCAGTGCTAGTGACTTCGAAGGCACAGATACGCAGTATTTT. Translating gives CSASDFEGTDTQYF.

This chain links TRBV5-1 with TRBJ2-7, with 9 bases lining up with TRBD1. This CDR3 has 15 residues. CDR1 SGHRS and CDR2 YFSETQ come from the germline V gene. V shed 4 bases, J shed 0 bases, and the junction held 5 bases outside the gene matches. The CDR3 protein is CASSDSGQGSYEQYF. The CDR3 DNA sequence: TGCGCCAGCAGCGATTCGGGACAGGGCTCCTACGAGCAGTACTTC.

V usage is TRBV28 and J usage is TRBJ2-1, with 12 bases fitting TRBD2. Germline V CDR1 and CDR2: MDHEN, SYDVKM. The CDR3 is made up of 17 amino acids. J was trimmed by 6 bases and V by 6 bases; bases with no gene match: 12. The CDR3 sequence is CASSPLGLAGPFNEQFF. In DNA form, the CDR3 reads TGTGCCAGCAGCCCTCTCGGACTAGCGGGGCCCTTCAATGAGCAGTTCTTC.

The chain uses TRBV27 and TRBJ2-7; 8 nucleotides align to TRBD2. V shed 2 bases and J 5 bases; nucleotides not matched to a gene: 5. The germline V gene has CDR1 MNHEY and CDR2 SMNVEV (reference sequence). This CDR3 is 14 amino acids long. The DNA for the CDR3 is TGTGCCAGCAGTTTACGGGGGGGCTCTCACGAGCAGTACTTC. Translated: CASSLRGGSHEQYF.

This clonotype turned up a few times. V usage is TRBV5-1 and J usage is TRBJ2-1; 7 bases agree with TRBD2. Trimming cost V 1 base and J 6 bases; bases outside gene matches: 4. Germline V gene data show CDR1 as SGHRS and CDR2 as YFSETQ. CDR3 length equals 14 residues. For the CDR3, the DNA is TGCGCCAGCAGCTTGCGGACTAGTGCCAATGAGCAGTTCTTC. It is translated as CASSLRTSANEQFF. Variable domain in full (rest from reference TRBV5-1 and TRBJ2-1): KAGVTQTPRYLIKTRGQQVTLSCSPISGHRSVSWYQQTPGQGLQFLFEYFSETQRNKGNFPGRFSGRQFSNSRSEMNVSTLELGDSALYLCASSLRTSANEQFFGPGTRLTVL.

By sample fraction, this clonotype is medium-sized (0.01 to 0.1%). The chain couples TRBV12-5 to TRBJ2-6; D is uncertain. V lost 1 base and J 2 bases, leaving 6 bases between the germline ends. Germline values: CDR1 LGHNT, CDR2 FRNRAP. This CDR3 region has 15 residues. CDR3 amino acids: CASGLGGTGANVLTF. CDR3 DNA: TGTGCTAGTGGTTTGGGGGGAACTGGGGCCAACGTCCTGACTTTC.

The chain has TRBV10-3 and TRBJ2-1, with a weak D call TRBD1 (5 bases). CDR1 and CDR2 (germline): ENHRY, SYGVKD. This CDR3 is 12 amino acids long. V was pared by 8 bases and J by 5 bases, with 10 bases between. CDR3 coding DNA: TGTGCCATCGCTAGACAGAACAATGAGCAGTTCTTC. Its translation: CAIARQNNEQFF.

V is TRBV29-1 and J is TRBJ2-1; perhaps TRBD2 as D (5 bases). Trimming cost V 0 bases and J 8 bases, with 8 bases left between them. CDR1 SQVTM and CDR2 ANQGSEA come from the germline V gene. The CDR3 runs to 12 residues. CDR3 amino acids: CSVEDSGDEQFF. The CDR3 DNA reads TGCAGCGTTGAAGACAGCGGCGATGAGCAGTTCTTC.

The rearrangement uses TRBV5-1 and TRBJ2-7, with 12 bases matching TRBD2. Unmatched junction bases numbered 0, after V lost 0 bases and J lost 2 bases. CDR3 length equals 15 residues. Germline V gives CDR1 SGHRS, CDR2 YFSETQ. CDR3 region: CASSLASGGAYEQYF. The CDR3 bases are TGCGCCAGCAGCTTGGCTAGCGGGGGGGCCTACGAGCAGTACTTC.

The chain links TRBV7-2 to TRBJ2-2, with no clear D. CDR1 is SGHTA and CDR2 is FQGNSA in the germline V gene. V lost 1 base and J lost 6, with 12 bases in between. The CDR3 covers 15 residues. The CDR3 DNA reads TGTGCCAGCAGCTTAGTCAGGACCGGCCCCGGGGAGCTGTTTTTT. It encodes CASSLVRTGPGELFF.

The genes are TRBV12-3 or TRBV12-4 and TRBJ1-2, with a weak D call TRBD1 (6 bases). Trimming took 6 bases from V and 4 from J, leaving 15 bases between them. The CDR3 consists of 14 residues. The CDR3 sequence: CASRTGTTIYGYTF. For the CDR3, the DNA is TGTGCCAGCAGAACCGGGACAACCATCTATGGCTACACCTTC.

The chain recombines TRBV6-5 with TRBJ2-7; D is unclear. V was clipped by 0 bases and J by 3 bases, with 15 bases between them. From germline, CDR1 is MNHEY and CDR2 SVGAGI. There are 16 residues in the CDR3. The CDR3 here is CASSYSIPGRFYEQYF. The CDR3 coding sequence is TGTGCCAGCAGTTACTCGATTCCAGGCCGTTTCTACGAGCAGTACTTC.

This chain uses TRBV5-1 with TRBJ2-7, with 8 bases identical to TRBD1. The V gene end was trimmed by 4 bases and the J gene end by 2 bases; junction bases not matched to a gene: 11. The CDR3 totals 16 residues. The germline CDR1 and CDR2 sequences are SGHRS and YFSETQ. The CDR3 sequence is CASSGYRDRHPYEQYF. The CDR3 bases are TGCGCCAGCAGCGGATACCGGGACAGGCATCCCTACGAGCAGTACTTC.